This T cell receptor beta chain was identified in a study of cytomegalovirus exposure and HLA in healthy donors. Germline V gene data show CDR1 as GTSNPN and CDR2 as SVGIG (reference sequence). The CDR3 runs 13 residues. The V gene end was trimmed by 4 bases and the J gene end by 4 bases; junction bases not matched to a gene: 4. PCR primers comprised 60 Vbeta and 13 Jbeta primers. Assay used: immunoSEQ multiplex PCR; TCRdb lists only in-frame clones, some missing. The sample consists of approximately 4,500 clones, roughly 80% of them appearing once. The receptor was derived from a woman between 40 and 50 years old in good health and CMV-seropositive. The rearrangement uses TRBV30 and TRBJ1-5; 7 bases are a match to TRBD1. What was sequenced was PBMCs. For the CDR3, the DNA is TGTGCCTGGAACGAACAGGGGAATCAGCCCCAGCATTTT. The encoded protein is CAWNEQGNQPQHF. The whole variable domain, filled in from reference TRBV30 and TRBJ1-5, reads SQTIHQWPATLVQPVGSPLSLECTVEGTSNPNLYWYRQAAGRGLQLLFYSVGIGQISSEVPQNLSASRPQDRQFILSSKKLLLSDSGFYLCAWNEQGNQPQHFGDGTRLSIL.